This TCR beta chain was sequenced during a study of esophageal squamous cell carcinoma under preoperative chemotherapy (dated by TCRdb to the late 2010s). Some background on the complete study: TCR repertoires were profiled in both peripheral blood T cells and tumor-infiltrating lymphocytes. About 5 patients with primary esophageal squamous cell carcinoma made up the cohort. Repertoires from samples collected before paclitaxel-nedaplatin therapy were compared with repertoires from samples collected after the therapy. The study assessed how paclitaxel-nedaplatin chemotherapy affected T-cell receptor repertoires in patients with esophageal squamous cell carcinoma. Overall study results and their limits: Immediate and substantial changes in clonotype frequency were induced by paclitaxel-nedaplatin therapy, and contraction rather than amplification was more likely to be observed among abundant clones. Tumor-infiltrating lymphocytes after treatment appeared to come partly from peripheral T cells migrating into the tumor, rather than solely from local clonal changes. After chemotherapy, TCR diversity rose significantly in peripheral T cells, but this increase was not seen in tumor-infiltrating lymphocytes. Only a few patients with esophageal squamous cell carcinoma were analyzed, making for a small cohort.

In the case of this clonotype: Its antigen is currently not known. At one end the junction does not follow the germline gene, possibly because of a read error.

The time point label here, explained by the study, means: after preoperative PTX-NDP chemotherapy. Patients received paclitaxel-nedaplatin as preoperative chemotherapy before surgery. Via the germline V gene, CDR1 is SGHTA and CDR2 FQGNSA. Counted from cysteine to phenylalanine, this CDR3 has 17 amino acids. Only the CDR3 region is kept as DNA, spanning 51 bases read in frame from base 1. Library generation was performed with PCR. Sequencing used a HiSeq X Ten. High-throughput sequencing was used to characterize TCR repertoires. Using fastp at Q25 and MiXCR, TCRdb reprocessed the public reads and kept productive beta chains. Each entry is one CDR3 protein sequence, shown with its most common DNA and genes. The sample yields around 9,800 distinct CDR3 sequences; 50% to 70% were counted once. The ten most abundant clones make up 29% of the sample.

Sampling was carried out from a patient given preoperative chemotherapy. This chain is built from TRBV7-2 and TRBJ2-6, with a weak D call of TRBD1 (5 bases match). The source is a human donor with esophageal squamous cell carcinoma. The donor label of this sample is uncertain. Here the CDR3 is given as CASSLVGSASGANVLTF. The DNA is as follows: TGTGCCAGCAGCTTAGTAGGCAGTGCCTCTGGGGCCAACGTCCTGACATTC.